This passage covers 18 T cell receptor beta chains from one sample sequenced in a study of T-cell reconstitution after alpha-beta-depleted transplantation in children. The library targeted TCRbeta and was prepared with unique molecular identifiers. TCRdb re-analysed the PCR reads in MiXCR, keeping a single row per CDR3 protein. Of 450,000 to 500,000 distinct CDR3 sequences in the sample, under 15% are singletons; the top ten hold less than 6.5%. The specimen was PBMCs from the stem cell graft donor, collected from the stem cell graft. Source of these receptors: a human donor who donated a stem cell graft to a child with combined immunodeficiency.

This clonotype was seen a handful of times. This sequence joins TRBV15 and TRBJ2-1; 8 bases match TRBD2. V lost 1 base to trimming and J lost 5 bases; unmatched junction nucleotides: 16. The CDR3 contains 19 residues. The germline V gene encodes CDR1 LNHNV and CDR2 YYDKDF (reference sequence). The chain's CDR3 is CATSRASPWAGGKDNEQFF. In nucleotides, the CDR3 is TGTGCCACCAGCAGAGCTTCACCCTGGGCGGGGGGAAAGGACAATGAGCAGTTCTTC.

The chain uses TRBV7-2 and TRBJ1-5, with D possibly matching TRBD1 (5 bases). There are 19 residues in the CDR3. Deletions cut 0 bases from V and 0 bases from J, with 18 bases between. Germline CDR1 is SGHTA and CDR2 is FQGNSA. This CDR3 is CASSLAGRRGPYSNQPQHF. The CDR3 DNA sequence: TGTGCCAGCAGCTTAGCAGGCAGGAGGGGTCCTTATAGCAATCAGCCCCAGCATTTT.

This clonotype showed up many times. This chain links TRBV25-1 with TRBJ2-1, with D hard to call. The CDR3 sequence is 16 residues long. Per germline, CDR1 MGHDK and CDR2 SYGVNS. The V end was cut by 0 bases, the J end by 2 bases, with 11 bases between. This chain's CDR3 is CASSEYVGQAYNEQFF. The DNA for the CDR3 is TGTGCCAGCAGTGAATACGTGGGTCAGGCCTACAATGAGCAGTTCTTC.

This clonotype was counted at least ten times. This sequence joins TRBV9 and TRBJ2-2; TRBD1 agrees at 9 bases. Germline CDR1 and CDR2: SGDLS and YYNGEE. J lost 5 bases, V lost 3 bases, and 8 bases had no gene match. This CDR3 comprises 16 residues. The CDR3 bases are TGTGCCAGCAGCGCGACGGGGGGACAGGGAACCGGGGAGCTGTTTTTT. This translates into CASSATGGQGTGELFF. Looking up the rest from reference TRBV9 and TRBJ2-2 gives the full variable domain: DSGVTQTPKHLITATGQRVTLRCSPRSGDLSVYWYQQSLDQGLQFLIQYYNGEERAKGNILERFSAQQFPDLHSELNLSSLELGDSALYFCASSATGGQGTGELFFGEGSRLTVL.

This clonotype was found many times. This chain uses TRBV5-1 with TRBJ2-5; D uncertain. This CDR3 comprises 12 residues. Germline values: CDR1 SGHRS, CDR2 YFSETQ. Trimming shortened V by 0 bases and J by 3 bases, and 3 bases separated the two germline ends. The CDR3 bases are TGCGCCAGCAGCTTGGAAAAAGAGACCCAGTACTTC. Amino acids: CASSLEKETQYF.

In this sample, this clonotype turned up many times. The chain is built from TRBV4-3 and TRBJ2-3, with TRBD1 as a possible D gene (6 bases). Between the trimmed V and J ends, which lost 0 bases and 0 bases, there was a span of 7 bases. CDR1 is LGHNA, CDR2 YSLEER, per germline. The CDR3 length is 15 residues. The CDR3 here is CASSQEDRSTDTQYF. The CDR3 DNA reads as TGCGCCAGCAGCCAAGAGGACAGAAGCACAGATACGCAGTATTTT.

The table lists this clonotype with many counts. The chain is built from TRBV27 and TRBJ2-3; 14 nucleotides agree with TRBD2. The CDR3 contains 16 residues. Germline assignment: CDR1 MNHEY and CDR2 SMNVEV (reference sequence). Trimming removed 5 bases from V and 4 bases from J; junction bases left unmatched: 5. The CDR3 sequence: CASSPGTSGSADTQYF. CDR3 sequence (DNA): TGTGCCAGCAGTCCCGGGACTAGCGGGAGCGCAGATACGCAGTATTTT.

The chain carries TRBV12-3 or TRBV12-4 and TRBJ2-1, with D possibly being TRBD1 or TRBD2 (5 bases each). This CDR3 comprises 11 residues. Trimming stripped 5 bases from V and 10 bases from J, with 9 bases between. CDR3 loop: CASSLGEEQFF. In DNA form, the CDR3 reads TGTGCCAGCAGTCTGGGGGAGGAGCAGTTCTTC.

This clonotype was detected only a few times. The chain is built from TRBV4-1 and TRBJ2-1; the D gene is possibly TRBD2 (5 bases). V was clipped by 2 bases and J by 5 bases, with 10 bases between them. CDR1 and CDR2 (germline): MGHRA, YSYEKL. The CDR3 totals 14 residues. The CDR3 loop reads CASSQTGNHNEQFF. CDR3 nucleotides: TGCGCCAGCAGCCAAACGGGGAATCACAATGAGCAGTTCTTC.

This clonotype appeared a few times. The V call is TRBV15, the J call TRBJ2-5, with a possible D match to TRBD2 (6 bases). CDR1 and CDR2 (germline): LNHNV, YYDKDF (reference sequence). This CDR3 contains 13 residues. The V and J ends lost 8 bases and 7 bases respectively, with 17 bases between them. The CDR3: CATGQAGIGTQYF. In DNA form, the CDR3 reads TGTGCCACCGGTCAGGCGGGGATAGGGACCCAGTACTTC.

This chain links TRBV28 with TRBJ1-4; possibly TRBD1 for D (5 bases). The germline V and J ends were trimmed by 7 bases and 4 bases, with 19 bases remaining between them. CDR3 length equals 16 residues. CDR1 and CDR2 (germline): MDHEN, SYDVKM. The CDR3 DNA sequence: TGTGCCAGCAATTGGGGGTTCCGGGCGGGTAATGAAAAACTGTTTTTT. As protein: CASNWGFRAGNEKLFF. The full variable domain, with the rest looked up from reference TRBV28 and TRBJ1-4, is DVKVTQSSRYLVKRTGEKVFLECVQDMDHENMFWYRQDPGLGLRLIYFSYDVKMKEKGDIPEGYSVSREKKERFSLILESASTNQTSMYLCASNWGFRAGNEKLFFGSGTQLSVL.

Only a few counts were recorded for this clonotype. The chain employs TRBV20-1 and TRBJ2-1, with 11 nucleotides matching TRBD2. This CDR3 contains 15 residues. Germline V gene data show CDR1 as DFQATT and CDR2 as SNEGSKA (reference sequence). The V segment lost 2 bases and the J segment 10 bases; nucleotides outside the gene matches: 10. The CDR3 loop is CSARSSGRKQGEQFF. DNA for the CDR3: TGCAGTGCTAGATCTAGCGGGAGGAAGCAAGGGGAGCAGTTCTTC.

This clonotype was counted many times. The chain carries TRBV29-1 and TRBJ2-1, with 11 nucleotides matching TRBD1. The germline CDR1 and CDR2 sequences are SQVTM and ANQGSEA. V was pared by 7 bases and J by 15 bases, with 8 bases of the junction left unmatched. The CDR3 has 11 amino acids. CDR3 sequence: CSARTGGFWFF. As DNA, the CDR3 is TGCAGCGCTAGGACAGGGGGCTTTTGGTTCTTC.

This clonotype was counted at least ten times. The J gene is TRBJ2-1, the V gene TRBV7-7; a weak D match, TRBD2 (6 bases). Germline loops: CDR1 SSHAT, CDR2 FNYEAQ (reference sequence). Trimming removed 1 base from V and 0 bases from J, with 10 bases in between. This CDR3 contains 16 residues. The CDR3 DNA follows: TGTGCCAGCAGCTTAGTAGCGGCGAGCTCCTACAATGAGCAGTTCTTC. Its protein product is CASSLVAASSYNEQFF.

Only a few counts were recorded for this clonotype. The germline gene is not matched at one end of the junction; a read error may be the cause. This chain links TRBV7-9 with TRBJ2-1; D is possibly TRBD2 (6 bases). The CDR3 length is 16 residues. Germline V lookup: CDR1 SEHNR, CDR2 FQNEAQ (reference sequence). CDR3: CASSNGGSMGYDEQFF. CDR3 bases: TGTGCCAGCAGCAATGGGGGGAGTATGGGCTACGATGAGCAGTTCTTC.

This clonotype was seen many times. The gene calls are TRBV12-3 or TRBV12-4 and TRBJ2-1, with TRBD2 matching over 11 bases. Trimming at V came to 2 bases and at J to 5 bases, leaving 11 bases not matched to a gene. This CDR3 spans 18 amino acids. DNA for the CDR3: TGTGCCAGCAGTTTACCGGGGGTAGCGGGAGGGCCAAACAATGAGCAGTTCTTC. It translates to CASSLPGVAGGPNNEQFF.

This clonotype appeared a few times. The CDR3 loop reads CASSLDGRQGNTGELFF. CDR3 nucleotides: TGCGCCAGCAGCTTGGATGGTCGACAGGGAAACACCGGGGAGCTGTTTTTT. The chain links TRBV5-1 to TRBJ2-2, with 7 bases matching TRBD1. Germline V gives CDR1 SGHRS, CDR2 YFSETQ. Trimming removed 0 bases from V and 2 bases from J; junction bases left unmatched: 7. The CDR3 extends over 17 amino acids.

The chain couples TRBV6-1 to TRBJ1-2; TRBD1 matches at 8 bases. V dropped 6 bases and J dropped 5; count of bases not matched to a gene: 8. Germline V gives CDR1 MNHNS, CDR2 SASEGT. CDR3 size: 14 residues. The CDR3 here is CASRKPTGEYGYTF. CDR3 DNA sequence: TGTGCCAGCAGAAAACCGACAGGGGAATATGGCTACACCTTC.